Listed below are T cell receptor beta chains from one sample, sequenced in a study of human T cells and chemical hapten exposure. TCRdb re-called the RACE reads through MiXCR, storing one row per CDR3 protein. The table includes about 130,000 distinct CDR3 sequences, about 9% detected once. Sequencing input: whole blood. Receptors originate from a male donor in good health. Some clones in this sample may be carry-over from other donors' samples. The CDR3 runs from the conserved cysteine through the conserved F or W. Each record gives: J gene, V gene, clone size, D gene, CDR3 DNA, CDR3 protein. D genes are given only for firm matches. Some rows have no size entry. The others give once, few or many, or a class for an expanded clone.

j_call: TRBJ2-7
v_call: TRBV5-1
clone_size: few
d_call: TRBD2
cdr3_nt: TGCGCCAGCAGCGACGCCGGACTAGCGGGGGGCCCGTTACCCTACGAGCAGTACTTC
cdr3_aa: CASSDAGLAGGPLPYEQYF

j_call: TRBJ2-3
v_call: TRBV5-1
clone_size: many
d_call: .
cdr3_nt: TGCGCCAGCAGCCCCCAAGGGACCTTCAAAGATACGCAGTATTTT
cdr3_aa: CASSPQGTFKDTQYF

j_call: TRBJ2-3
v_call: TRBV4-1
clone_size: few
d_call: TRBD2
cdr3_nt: TGCGCCAGCAGCCCTATCAGCGGGAATACGCAGTATTTT
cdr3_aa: CASSPISGNTQYF

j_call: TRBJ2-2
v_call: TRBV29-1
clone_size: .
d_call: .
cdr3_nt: TGCAGCGTTGAGATAGCCGGGTCCGGGGAGCTGTTTTTT
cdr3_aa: CSVEIAGSGELFF

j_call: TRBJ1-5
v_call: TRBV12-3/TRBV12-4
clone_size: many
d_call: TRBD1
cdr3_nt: TGTGCCAGCAGACCAACAGGGGACCATCAGCCCCAGCATTTT
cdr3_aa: CASRPTGDHQPQHF

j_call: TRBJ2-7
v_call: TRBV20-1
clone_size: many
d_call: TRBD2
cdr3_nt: TGCAGTGCTAGAGGGACTAGCTACGAGCAGTACTTC
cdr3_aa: CSARGTSYEQYF

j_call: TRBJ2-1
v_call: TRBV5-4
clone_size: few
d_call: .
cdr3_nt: TGTGCCAGCAGCTTGGCCGAGGGCAGAAACAATGAGCAGTTCTTC
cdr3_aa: CASSLAEGRNNEQFF

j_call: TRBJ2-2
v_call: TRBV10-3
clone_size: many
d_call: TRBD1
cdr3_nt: TGTGCCAGCGGACAGGGGGCTTCGAACACCGGGGAGCTGTTTTTT
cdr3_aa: CASGQGASNTGELFF

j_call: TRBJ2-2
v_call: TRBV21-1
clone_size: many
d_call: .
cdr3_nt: TGTGCCAGCAGCATAACCGAACAGTGGGGCGCTCGGACCGGGGAGCTGTTTTTT
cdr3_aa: CASSITEQWGARTGELFF

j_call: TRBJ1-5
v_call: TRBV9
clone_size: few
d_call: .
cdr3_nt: TGTGCCAGCAGCGAAGGTCTGGGGGGTCAGCCCCAGCATTTT
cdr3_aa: CASSEGLGGQPQHF

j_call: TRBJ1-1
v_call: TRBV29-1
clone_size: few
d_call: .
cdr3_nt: TGCAGCGTTGGACCGAACACTGAAGCTTTCTTT
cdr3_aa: CSVGPNTEAFF

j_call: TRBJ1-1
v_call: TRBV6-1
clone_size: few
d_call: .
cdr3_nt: TGTGCCAGCAGCCGACAGGCGACTGAAGCTTTCTTT
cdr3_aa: CASSRQATEAFF

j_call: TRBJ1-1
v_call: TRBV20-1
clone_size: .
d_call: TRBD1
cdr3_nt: TGCAGTGCTAGGCAGGGGGCGATCCCTGAAGCTTTCTTT
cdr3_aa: CSARQGAIPEAFF

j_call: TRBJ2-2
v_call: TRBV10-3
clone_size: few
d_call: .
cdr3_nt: TGTGCCATCAGTGAGTTCAAGAACACCGGGGAGCTGTTTTTT
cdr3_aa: CAISEFKNTGELFF

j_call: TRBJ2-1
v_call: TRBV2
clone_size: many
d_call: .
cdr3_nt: TGTGCCAGCAGGCTTAGCGAGGCTGGCTCCTACAATGAGCAGTTCTTC
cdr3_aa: CASRLSEAGSYNEQFF

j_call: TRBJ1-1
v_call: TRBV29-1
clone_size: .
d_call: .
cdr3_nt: TGCAGCGTTGGATCGGGGAGACGGGCGAACACTGAAGCTTTCTTT
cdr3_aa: CSVGSGRRANTEAFF

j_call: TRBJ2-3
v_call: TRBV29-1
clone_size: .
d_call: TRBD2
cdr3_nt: TGCAGCGTTGAAGCCCCCGGGGCGGGAGGAGGAGATACGCAGTATTTT
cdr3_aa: CSVEAPGAGGGDTQYF

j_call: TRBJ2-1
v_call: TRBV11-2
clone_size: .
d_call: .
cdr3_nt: TGTGCCAGCAGCTCTACTAGGGGGGAGCAGTTCTTC
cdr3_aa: CASSSTRGEQFF

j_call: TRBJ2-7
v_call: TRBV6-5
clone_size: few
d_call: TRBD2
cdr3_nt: TGTGCCAGCAGCCACCGGGGACTAGCGGGAAATTACGAGCAGTACTTC
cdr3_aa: CASSHRGLAGNYEQYF

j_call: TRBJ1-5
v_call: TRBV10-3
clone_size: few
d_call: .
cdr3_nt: TGTGCCATCAGTGAAGGGGATCAGCCCCAGCATTTT
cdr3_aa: CAISEGDQPQHF

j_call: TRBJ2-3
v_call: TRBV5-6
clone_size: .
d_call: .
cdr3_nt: TGTGCCAGCAGCGCGGGTTTGGGGGATACGCAGTATTTT
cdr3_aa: CASSAGLGDTQYF

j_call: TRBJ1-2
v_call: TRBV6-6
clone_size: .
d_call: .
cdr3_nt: TGTGCCAGCAGTTACGTTCAGGGCCTGGTCTATGGCTACACCTTC
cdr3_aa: CASSYVQGLVYGYTF

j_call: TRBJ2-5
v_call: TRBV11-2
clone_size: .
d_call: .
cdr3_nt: TGTGCCAGCAGCTTAGATTTTACGGGATCTGGGACCCAGTACTTC
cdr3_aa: CASSLDFTGSGTQYF

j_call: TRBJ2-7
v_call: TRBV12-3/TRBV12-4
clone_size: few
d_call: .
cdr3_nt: TGTGCCAGCAGTTTAGCGCCCGGGACCTCCTACGAGCAGTACTTC
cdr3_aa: CASSLAPGTSYEQYF

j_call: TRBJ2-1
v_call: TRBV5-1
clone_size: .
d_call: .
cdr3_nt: TGCGCCAGCAGCCCCCTAGGGGGGACTAAGGCCTACAATGAGCAGTTCTTC
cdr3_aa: CASSPLGGTKAYNEQFF

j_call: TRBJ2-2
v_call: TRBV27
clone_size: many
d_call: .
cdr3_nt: TGTGCCAGCAGTTTTGGCACCGGGGAGCTGTTTTTT
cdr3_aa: CASSFGTGELFF

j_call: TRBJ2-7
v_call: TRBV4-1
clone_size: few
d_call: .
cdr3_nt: TGCGCCAGCAGCCAAGATTTCGGACTTATTTTGGGGAACGAGCAGTACTTC
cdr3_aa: CASSQDFGLILGNEQYF

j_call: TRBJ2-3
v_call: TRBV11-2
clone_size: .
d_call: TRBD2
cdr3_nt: TGTGCCAGCAGCTCGGTAACTAGCGGGGGGCTTACAGATACGCAGTATTTT
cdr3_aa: CASSSVTSGGLTDTQYF

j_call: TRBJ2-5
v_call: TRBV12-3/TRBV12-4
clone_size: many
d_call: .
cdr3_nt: TGTGCCAGCAGTGCCAGGCAGGGGCAAGAGACCCAGTACTTC
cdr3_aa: CASSARQGQETQYF

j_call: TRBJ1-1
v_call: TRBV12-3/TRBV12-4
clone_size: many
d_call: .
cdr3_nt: TGTGCCAGCAGTTTCGGAGTTGGGTCTGAAGCTTTCTTT
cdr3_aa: CASSFGVGSEAFF

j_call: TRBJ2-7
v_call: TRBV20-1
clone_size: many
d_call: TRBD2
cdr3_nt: TGCAGTGCTAGATACCCGGGGCGGGAGTCGGACGAGCAGTACTTC
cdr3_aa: CSARYPGRESDEQYF

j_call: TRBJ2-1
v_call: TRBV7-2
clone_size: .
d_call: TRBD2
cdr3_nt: TGTGCCAGCAGCTCCCGGCCGTGGCTAGCGGGGAGCTACAATGAGCAGTTCTTC
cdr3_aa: CASSSRPWLAGSYNEQFF

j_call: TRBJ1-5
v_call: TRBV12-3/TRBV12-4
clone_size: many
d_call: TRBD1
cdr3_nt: TGTGCCAGCAGGGAACAGGGGAGCAATCAGCCCCAGCATTTT
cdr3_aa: CASREQGSNQPQHF

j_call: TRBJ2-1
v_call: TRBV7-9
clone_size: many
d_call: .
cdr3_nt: TGTGCCAGCAGCTTAGGCGGGACAGAGAACTACAATGAGCAGTTCTTC
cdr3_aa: CASSLGGTENYNEQFF

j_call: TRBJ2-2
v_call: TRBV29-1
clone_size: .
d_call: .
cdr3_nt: TGCAGCGTGCCTTTTGGCACCGGGGAGCTGTTTTTT
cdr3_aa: CSVPFGTGELFF

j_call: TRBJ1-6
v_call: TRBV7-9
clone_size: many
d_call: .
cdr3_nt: TGTGCCAGCAGCTTAATAGGCTCACAAGATTCACCCCTCCACTTT
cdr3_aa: CASSLIGSQDSPLHF

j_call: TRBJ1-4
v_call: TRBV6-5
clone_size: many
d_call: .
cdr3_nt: TGTGCCAGCAGCACCCCAGGGGATGAAAAACTGTTTTTT
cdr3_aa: CASSTPGDEKLFF

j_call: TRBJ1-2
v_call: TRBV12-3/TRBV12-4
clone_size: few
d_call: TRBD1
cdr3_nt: TGTGCCAGCAGTTTAGCGGGACAGGGTATGGGTGGCTACACCTTC
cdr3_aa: CASSLAGQGMGGYTF

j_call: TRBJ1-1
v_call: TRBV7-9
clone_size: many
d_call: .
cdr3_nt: TGTGCCAGCAGCTCGACGACAGAGAACACTGAAGCTTTCTTT
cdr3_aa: CASSSTTENTEAFF

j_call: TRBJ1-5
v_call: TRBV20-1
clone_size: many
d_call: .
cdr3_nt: TGCAGTGCTAGAGTGGGGGTGGGACAGCCCCAGCATTTT
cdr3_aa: CSARVGVGQPQHF

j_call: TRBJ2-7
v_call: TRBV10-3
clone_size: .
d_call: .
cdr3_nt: TGTGCCAACGCAATCGGCATGGAGCAGTACTTC
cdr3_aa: CANAIGMEQYF

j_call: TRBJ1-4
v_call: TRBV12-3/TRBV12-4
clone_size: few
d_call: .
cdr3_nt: TGTGCCAGCAGTTTAGAAGTGGGTACAACTAATGAAAAACTGTTTTTT
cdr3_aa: CASSLEVGTTNEKLFF

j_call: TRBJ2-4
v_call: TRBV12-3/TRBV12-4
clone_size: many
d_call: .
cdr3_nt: TGTGCCAGCAGTTTGGAGGGCAATTTAGCCAAAAACATTCAGTACTTC
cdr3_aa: CASSLEGNLAKNIQYF

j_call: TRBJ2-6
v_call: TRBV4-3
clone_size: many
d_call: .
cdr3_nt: TGCGCCAGCAGCCAAGATGTTGGTTCTGGGGCCAACGTCCTGACTTTC
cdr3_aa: CASSQDVGSGANVLTF

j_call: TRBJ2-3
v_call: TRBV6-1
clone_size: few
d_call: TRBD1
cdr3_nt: TGTGCCAGCAGTGTTCCCGTGAGACAGGGGGTAGATACGCAGTATTTT
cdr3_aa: CASSVPVRQGVDTQYF

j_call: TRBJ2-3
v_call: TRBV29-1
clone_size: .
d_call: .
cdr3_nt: TGCAGCGTTGCGGGGGCCTACACAGATACGCAGTATTTT
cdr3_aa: CSVAGAYTDTQYF

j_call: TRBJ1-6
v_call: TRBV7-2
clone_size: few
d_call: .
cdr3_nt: TGTGCCAGCAGCTTAACGGAGGGGACACATTCTCGCTCCTATAATTCACCCCTCCACTTT
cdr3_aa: CASSLTEGTHSRSYNSPLHF

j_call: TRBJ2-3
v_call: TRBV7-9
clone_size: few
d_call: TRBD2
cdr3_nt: TGTGCCAGCAGCCCTAACCTCGTCTGGGCCTTCGGGGGGACAGATACGCAGTATTTT
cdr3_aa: CASSPNLVWAFGGTDTQYF

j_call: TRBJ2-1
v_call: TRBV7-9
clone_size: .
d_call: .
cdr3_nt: TGTGGCAGCAGCTCACCAACCCGACAGCACAATGAGCAGTTCTTC
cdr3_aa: CGSSSPTRQHNEQFF

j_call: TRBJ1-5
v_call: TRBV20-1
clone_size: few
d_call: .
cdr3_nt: TGCAGTGCTAGAGATGTGGGGAGTAGCAATCAGCCCCAGCATTTT
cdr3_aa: CSARDVGSSNQPQHF

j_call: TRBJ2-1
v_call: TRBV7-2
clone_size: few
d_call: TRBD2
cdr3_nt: TGTGCCAGCAGCCGTACCGGGACTAGCGCCAACCATGAGCAGTTCTTC
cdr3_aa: CASSRTGTSANHEQFF